This passage covers 5 T cell receptor beta chains from one sample sequenced in a study of blood T cell repertoires in COVID-19. Some clones are missing from TCRdb's copy, which holds only in-frame ones; the method was immunoSEQ multiplex PCR. The data show around 400,000 clones, roughly 90% seen once. Material for sequencing was PBMCs or T cells enriched from blood (not recorded which). The receptors here all came from a woman in her twenties or thirties who had recovered from COVID-19.

The J gene is TRBJ1-2, the V gene TRBV6-5, with 8 bases fitting TRBD1. This CDR3 comprises 13 residues. The V gene end was trimmed by 6 bases and the J gene end by 4 bases; junction bases not matched to a gene: 4. Germline-derived CDR1 and CDR2 are MNHEY and SVGAGI. Here the CDR3 DNA reads TGTGCCAGCAGGGACACAGGGGGCTATGGCTACACCTTC. This encodes CASRDTGGYGYTF.

The chain has TRBV3-1 (or the pseudogene TRBV3-2) and TRBJ2-2; TRBD1 aligns across 8 bases. This CDR3 is 15 amino acids long. Germline V gives CDR1 LGHDT, CDR2 YNNKEL (reference sequence). The trim removed 8 bases at V and 6 bases at J, leaving 11 bases unmatched. CDR3 DNA sequence: TGTGCCAGCGGTTTCGCAGGGGGCCTGGCCGGGGAGCTGTTTTTT. Encoded protein: CASGFAGGLAGELFF.

The CDR3 sequence is CASSYGDRSGNTIYF. CDR3 in DNA: TGTGCCAGCAGTTATGGGGACAGGAGCGGAAACACCATATATTTT. The chain is built from TRBV6-5 and TRBJ1-3; 8 positions agree with TRBD1. The V and J ends lost 3 bases and 4 bases, in that order; junction bases with no gene match: 5. The germline V gene has CDR1 MNHEY and CDR2 SVGAGI. The CDR3 totals 15 residues.

The V call is TRBV6-5, the J call TRBJ2-7; D is undetermined. Germline CDR1 reads MNHEY; CDR2 reads SVGAGI. V was cut by 3 bases and J by 4 bases, with 13 bases left in between. The CDR3 consists of 14 residues. The CDR3 DNA follows: TGTGCCAGCAGTTATACCCAGGTCGGTTACGAGCAGTACTTC. It is translated as CASSYTQVGYEQYF.

The sample holds a few counts of this clone. The genes are TRBV7-9 and TRBJ1-1; 7 nucleotides align to TRBD1. The CDR3 consists of 13 residues. Germline CDR1 and CDR2: SEHNR and FQNEAQ (reference sequence). V dropped 5 bases and J dropped 3; count of bases not matched to a gene: 3. The DNA of the CDR3 is TGTGCCAGCAGCGAAGGGACAGACACTGAAGCTTTCTTT. This encodes CASSEGTDTEAFF.